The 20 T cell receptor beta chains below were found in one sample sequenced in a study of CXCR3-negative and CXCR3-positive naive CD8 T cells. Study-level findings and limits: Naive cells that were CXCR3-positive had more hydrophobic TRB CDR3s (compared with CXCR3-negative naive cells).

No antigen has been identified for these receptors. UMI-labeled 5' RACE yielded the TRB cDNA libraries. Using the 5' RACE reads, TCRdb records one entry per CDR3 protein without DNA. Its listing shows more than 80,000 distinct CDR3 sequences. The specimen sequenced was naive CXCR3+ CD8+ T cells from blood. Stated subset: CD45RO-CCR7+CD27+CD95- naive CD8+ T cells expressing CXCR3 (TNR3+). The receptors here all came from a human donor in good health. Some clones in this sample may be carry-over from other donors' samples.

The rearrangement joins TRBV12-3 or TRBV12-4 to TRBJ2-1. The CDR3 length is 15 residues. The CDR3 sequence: CASSLYFSAYNEQFF.

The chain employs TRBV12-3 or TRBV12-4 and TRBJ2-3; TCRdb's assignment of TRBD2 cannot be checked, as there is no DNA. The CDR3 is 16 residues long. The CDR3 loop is CASSPIAGGPPDTQYF.

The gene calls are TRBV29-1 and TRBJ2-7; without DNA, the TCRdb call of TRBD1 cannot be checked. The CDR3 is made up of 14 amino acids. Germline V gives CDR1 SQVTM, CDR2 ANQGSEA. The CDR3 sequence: CSVEDWARGHEQYF.

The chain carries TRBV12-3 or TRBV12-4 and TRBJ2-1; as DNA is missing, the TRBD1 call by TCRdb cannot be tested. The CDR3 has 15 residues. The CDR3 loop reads CASSTRDRGPDEQFF.

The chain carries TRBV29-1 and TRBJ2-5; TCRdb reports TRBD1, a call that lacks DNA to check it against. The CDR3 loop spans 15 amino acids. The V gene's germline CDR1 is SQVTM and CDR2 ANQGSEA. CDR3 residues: CSVDLGQTYQETQYF.

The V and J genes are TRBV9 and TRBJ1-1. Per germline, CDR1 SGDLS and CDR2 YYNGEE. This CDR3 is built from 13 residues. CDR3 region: CASSDKKNTEAFF. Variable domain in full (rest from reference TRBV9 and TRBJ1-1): DSGVTQTPKHLITATGQRVTLRCSPRSGDLSVYWYQQSLDQGLQFLIQYYNGEERAKGNILERFSAQQFPDLHSELNLSSLELGDSALYFCASSDKKNTEAFFGQGTRLTVV.

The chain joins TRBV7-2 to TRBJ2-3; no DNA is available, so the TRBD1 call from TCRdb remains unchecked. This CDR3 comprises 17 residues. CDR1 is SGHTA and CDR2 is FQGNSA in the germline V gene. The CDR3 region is CASSQTPGGYEGDTQYF. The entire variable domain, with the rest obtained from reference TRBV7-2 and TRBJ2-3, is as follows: GAGVSQSPSNKVTEKGKDVELRCDPISGHTALYWYRQSLGQGLEFLIYFQGNSAPDKSGLPSDRFSAERTGGSVSTLTIQRTQQEDSAVYLCASSQTPGGYEGDTQYFGPGTRLTVL.

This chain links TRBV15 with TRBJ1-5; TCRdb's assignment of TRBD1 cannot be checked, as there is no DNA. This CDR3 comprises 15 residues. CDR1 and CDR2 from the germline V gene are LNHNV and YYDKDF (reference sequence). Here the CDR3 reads CATSRDKGAGQPQHF.

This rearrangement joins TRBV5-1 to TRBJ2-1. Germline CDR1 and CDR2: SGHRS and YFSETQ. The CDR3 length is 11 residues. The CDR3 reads CASSSYNEQFF.

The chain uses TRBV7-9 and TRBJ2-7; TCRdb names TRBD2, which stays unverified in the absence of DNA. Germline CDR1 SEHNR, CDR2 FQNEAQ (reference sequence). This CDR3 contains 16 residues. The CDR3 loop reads CASSFGWTSDPYEQYF. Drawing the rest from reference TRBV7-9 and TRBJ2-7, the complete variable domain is DTGVSQNPRHKITKRGQNVTFRCDPISEHNRLYWYRQTLGQGPEFLTYFQNEAQLEKSRLLSDRFSAERPKGSFSTLEIQRTEQGDSAMYLCASSFGWTSDPYEQYFGPGTRLTVT.

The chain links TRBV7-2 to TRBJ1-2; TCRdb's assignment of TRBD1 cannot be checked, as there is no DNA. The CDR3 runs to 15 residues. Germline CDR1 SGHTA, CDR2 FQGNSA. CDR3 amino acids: CASIRAGGFNYGYTF.

CDR3 amino acids: CSAGQGNEQFF. The chain has TRBV29-1 and TRBJ2-1; TCRdb gives TRBD1 as the D gene, but with no DNA this cannot be confirmed. Per the germline V gene, CDR1 is SQVTM and CDR2 is ANQGSEA. CDR3 length: 11 amino acids.

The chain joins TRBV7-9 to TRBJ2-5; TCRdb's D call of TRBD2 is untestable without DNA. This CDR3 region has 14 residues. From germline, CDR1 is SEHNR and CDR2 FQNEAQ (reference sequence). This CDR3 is CASNPSGSQETQYF.

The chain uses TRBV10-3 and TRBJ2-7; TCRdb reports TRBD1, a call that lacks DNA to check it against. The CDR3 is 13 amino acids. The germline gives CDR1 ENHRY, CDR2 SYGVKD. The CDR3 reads CAISVARGNEQYF.

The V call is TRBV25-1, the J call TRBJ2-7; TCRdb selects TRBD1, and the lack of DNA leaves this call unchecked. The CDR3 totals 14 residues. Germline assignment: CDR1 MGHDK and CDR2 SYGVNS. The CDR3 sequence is CASREDRGLYEQYF.

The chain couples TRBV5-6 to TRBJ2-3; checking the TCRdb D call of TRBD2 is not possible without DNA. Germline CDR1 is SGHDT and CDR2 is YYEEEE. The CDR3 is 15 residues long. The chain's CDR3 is CASSHGTSGKDTQYF.

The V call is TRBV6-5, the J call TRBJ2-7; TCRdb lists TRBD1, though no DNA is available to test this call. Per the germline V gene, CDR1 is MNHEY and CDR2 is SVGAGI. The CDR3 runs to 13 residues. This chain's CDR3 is CASSPDAGDEQYF.

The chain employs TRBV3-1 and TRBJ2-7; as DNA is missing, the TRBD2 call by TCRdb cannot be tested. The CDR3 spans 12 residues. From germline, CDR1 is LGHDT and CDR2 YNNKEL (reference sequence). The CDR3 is CASSQEGGAQYF.

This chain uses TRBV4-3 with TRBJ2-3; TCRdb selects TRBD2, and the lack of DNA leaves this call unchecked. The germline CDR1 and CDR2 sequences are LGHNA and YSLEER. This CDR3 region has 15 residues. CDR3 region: CASSQSPAGTDTQYF.

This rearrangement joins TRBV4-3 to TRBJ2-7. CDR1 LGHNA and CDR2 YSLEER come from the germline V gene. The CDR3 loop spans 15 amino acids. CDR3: CASSQDLNRLYGQYF.